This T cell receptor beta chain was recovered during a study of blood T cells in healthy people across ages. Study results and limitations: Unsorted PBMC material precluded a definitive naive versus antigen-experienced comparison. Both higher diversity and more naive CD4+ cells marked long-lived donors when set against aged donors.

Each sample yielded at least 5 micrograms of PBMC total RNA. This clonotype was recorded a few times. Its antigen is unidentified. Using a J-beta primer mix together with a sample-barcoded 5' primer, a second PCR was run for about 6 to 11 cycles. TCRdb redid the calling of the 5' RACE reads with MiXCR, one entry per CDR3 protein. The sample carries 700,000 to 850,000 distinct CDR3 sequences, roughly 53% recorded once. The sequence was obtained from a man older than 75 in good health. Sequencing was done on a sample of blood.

CDR3 DNA sequence: TGCGCCAGCAGCCGGTTGGCGGGAGGGCCTTGGGAGCAGTTCTTC. Protein product: CASSRLAGGPWEQFF. The V gene is TRBV4-1, the J gene TRBJ2-1; 9 positions agree with TRBD2. The CDR3 totals 15 residues. CDR1 is MGHRA and CDR2 is YSYEKL in the germline V gene. The V segment lost 4 bases and the J segment 10 bases; nucleotides outside the gene matches: 11.